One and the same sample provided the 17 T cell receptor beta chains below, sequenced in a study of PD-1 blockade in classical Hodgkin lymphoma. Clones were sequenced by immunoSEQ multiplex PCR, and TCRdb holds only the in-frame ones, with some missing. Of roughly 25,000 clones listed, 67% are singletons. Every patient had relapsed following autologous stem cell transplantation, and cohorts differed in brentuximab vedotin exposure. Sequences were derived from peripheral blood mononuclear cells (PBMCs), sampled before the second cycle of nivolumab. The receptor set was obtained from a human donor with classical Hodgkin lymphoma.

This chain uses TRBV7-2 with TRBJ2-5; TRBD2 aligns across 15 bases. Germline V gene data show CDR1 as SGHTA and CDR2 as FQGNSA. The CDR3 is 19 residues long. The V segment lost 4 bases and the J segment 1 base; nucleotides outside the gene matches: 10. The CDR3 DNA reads TGTGCCAGCAGCTCCCCCGGGACTAGCGGGAGGAACCGCCAAGAGACCCAGTACTTC. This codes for CASSSPGTSGRNRQETQYF.

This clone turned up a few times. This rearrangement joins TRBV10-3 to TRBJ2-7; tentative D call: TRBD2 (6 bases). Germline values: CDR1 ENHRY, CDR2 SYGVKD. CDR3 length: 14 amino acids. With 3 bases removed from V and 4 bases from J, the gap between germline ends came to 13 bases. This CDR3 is CAISEGLLGYEQYF. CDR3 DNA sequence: TGTGCCATCAGTGAAGGACTATTGGGGTACGAGCAGTACTTC.

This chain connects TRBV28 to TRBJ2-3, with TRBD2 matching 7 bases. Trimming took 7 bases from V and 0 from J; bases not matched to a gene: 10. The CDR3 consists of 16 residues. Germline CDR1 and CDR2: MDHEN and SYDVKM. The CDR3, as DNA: TGTGCCAGCACCGCCCCGGGGGGTGCTAGCACAGATACGCAGTATTTT. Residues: CASTAPGGASTDTQYF.

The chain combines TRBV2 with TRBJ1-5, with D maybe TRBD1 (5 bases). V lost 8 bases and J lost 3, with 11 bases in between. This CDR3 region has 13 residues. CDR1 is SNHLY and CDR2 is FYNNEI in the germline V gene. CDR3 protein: CASERDPNQPQHF. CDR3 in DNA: TGTGCCAGCGAGCGGGACCCCAATCAGCCCCAGCATTTT.

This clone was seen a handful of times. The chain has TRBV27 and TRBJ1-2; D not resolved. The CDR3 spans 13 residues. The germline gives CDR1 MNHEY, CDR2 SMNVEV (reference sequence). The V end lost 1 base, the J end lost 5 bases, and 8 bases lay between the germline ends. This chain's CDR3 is CASSLYQEYGYTF. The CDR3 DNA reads TGTGCCAGCAGTTTATATCAGGAGTATGGCTACACCTTC.

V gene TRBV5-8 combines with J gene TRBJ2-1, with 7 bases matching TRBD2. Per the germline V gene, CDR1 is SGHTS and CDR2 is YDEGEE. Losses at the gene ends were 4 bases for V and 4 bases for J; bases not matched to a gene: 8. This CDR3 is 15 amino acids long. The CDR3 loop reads CASSPQTSLYNEQFF. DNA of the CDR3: TGTGCCAGCAGCCCTCAGACTAGCCTGTACAATGAGCAGTTCTTC. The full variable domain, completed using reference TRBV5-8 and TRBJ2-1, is EAGVTQSPTHLIKTRGQQATLRCSPISGHTSVYWYQQALGLGLQFLLWYDEGEERNRGNFPPRFSGRQFPNYSSELNVNALELEDSALYLCASSPQTSLYNEQFFGPGTRLTVL.

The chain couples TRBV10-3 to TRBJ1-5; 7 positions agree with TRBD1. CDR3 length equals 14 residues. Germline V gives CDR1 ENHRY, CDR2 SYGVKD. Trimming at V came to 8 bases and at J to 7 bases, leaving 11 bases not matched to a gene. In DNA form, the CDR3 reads TGTGCCATCGGCGATGACAGGGCGGAACAGCCCCAGCATTTT. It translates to CAIGDDRAEQPQHF.

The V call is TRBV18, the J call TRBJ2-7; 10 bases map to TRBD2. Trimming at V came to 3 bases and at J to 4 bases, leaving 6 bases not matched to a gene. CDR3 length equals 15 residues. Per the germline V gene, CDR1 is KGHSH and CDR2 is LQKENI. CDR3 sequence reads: CASSPTSGVTYEQYF. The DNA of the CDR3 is TGTGCCAGCTCACCCACTAGCGGGGTGACTTACGAGCAGTACTTC.

The CDR3 loop is CASSPGAGNTIYF. The CDR3, as DNA: TGTGCCAGCTCACCAGGGGCTGGAAACACCATATATTTT. This chain links TRBV18 with TRBJ1-3; D unclear. Trimming took 2 bases from V and 2 from J, leaving 4 bases between them. The CDR3 runs to 13 residues. Germline lookup yields CDR1 KGHSH and CDR2 LQKENI.

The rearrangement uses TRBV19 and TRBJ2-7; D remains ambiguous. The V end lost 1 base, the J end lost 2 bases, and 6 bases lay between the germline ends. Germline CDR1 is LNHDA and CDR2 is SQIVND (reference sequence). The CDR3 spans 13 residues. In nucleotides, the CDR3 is TGTGCCAGTAGTATAGGATCTACCTACGAGCAGTACTTC. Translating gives CASSIGSTYEQYF.

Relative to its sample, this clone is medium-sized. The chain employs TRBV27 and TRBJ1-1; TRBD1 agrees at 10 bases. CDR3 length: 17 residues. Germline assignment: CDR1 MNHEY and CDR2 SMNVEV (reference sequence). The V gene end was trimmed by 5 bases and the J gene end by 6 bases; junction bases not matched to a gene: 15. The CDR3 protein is CASSPDRGRVGSSEAFF. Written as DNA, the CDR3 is TGTGCCAGCAGTCCCGACAGGGGGCGGGTTGGGTCTTCTGAAGCTTTCTTT.

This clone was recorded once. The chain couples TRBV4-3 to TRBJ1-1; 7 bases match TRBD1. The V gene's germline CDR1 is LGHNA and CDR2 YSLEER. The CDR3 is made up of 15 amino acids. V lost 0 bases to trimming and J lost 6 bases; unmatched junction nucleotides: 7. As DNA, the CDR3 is TGCGCCAGCAGCCAAGATCGACAGGGAGAGGCTGAAGCTTTCTTT. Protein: CASSQDRQGEAEAFF.

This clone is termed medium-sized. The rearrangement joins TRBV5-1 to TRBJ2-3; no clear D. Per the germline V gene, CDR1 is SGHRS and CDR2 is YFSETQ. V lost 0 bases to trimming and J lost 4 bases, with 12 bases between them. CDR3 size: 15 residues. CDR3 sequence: CASSLGQPRADTQYF. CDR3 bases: TGCGCCAGCAGCTTGGGGCAGCCAAGAGCAGATACGCAGTATTTT. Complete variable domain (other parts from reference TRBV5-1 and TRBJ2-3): KAGVTQTPRYLIKTRGQQVTLSCSPISGHRSVSWYQQTPGQGLQFLFEYFSETQRNKGNFPGRFSGRQFSNSRSEMNVSTLELGDSALYLCASSLGQPRADTQYFGPGTRLTVL.

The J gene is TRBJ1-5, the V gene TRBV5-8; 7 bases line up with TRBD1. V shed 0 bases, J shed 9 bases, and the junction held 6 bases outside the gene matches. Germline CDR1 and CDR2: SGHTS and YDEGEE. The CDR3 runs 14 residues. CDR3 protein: CASSLGTGEGPQHF. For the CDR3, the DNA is TGTGCCAGCAGCTTGGGTACAGGGGAGGGGCCCCAGCATTTT.

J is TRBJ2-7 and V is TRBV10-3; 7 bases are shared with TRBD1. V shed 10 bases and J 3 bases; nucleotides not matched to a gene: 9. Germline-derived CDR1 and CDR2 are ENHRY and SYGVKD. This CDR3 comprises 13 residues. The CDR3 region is CATQGTVDYEQYF. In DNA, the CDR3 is TGTGCCACCCAAGGGACAGTAGACTACGAGCAGTACTTC.

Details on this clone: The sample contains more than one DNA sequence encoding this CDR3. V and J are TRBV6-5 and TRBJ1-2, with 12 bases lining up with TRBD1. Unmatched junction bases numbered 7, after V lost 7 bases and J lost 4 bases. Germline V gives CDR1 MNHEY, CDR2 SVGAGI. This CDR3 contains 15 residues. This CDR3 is CASTSGTGGFYGYTF. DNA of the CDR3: TGTGCCAGCACCTCCGGGACAGGGGGCTTCTATGGCTACACCTTC.

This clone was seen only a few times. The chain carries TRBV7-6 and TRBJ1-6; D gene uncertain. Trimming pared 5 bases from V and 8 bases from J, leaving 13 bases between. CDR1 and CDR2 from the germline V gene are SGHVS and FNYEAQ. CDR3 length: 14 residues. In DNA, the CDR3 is TGTGCCAGCAGCCTTATGGGCGGTGATTCACCCCTCCACTTT. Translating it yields CASSLMGGDSPLHF.